This T cell receptor (beta chain) was recovered during a study of beta chain features in type 1 diabetes. Whole-study results and caveats: No resolution was reached here on whether HLA type influences TCRB rearrangement. For patients, the naive, central memory and Treg TCRB repertoires appeared more alike than for healthy donors. All four CD4+ subsets from Type 1 diabetes patients carried moderately but significantly shorter TCRB CDR3s.

This clone was counted only a few times. Its antigen is unknown. Each of the CD4+ naive, central memory, regulatory and stem cell-like memory populations was sorted via CD45RO/CCR7/CD25/CD127/CD95/CD27. Post-sort purity exceeded 95% for all sorted populations. Investigators reverse transcribed all isolated RNA, so they sequenced expressed TCRB transcripts. Using immunoSEQ multiplex PCR, the repertoire was profiled, and TCRdb retains in-frame clones only, with some absent. The sample carries about 180,000 clones, roughly 7.1% recorded once. The receptor comes from a woman in her thirties or forties with type 1 diabetes. The sample comprised central memory CD4+ T cells from blood.

The CDR3 DNA is TGCAGCGGGACAGGGGGCGACCGCTACACCTTC. Translated: CSGTGGDRYTF. The rearrangement uses TRBV20-1 and TRBJ1-2; 12 bases match TRBD1. This CDR3 is 11 amino acids long. Germline CDR1 reads DFQATT; CDR2 reads SNEGSKA (reference sequence).